This entry describes one TCR beta chain. This entry comes from a study of blood T cell repertoires in COVID-19. Background on the study: From T cells, B-cell-depleted T cells, or PBMCs came the material, which was cDNA or gDNA.

Germline lookup yields CDR1 SNHLY and CDR2 FYNNEI. The CDR3 is 13 residues long. V was cut by 5 bases and J by 2 bases, with 9 bases left in between. Clones were read by immunoSEQ multiplex PCR, and TCRdb kept only the in-frame ones, dropping some. The sample lists roughly 500,000 clones; approximately 83% were seen once. The receptor's source is a human donor in a cohort sampled during active COVID-19. This sequence joins TRBV2 and TRBJ1-2; D not resolved. Sequenced material: peripheral blood. In nucleotides, the CDR3 is TGTGCCAGCAGTCCACAAGCGAACTATGGCTACACCTTC. Protein sequence: CASSPQANYGYTF.